These 18 T cell receptor beta chains were sequenced from one sample in a study of circulating tumor DNA in untreated peripheral T-cell lymphoma. Sequencing used immunoSEQ multiplex PCR; TCRdb keeps in-frame clones, though not all of them. The table has thousands of clones, roughly 80% seen once. The sequencing sample was made of tumor tissue. Receptor source: a human donor with peripheral T-cell lymphoma.

V usage is TRBV6-8 and J usage is TRBJ2-3; D remains ambiguous. CDR1 and CDR2 from the germline V gene are MNHGY and SAAAGT. With 6 bases removed from V and 1 base from J, the gap between germline ends came to 8 bases. This CDR3 spans 13 amino acids. In nucleotides, the CDR3 is TGTGCCAGCAGACCAACAGGCACAGATACGCAGTATTTT. Translation: CASRPTGTDTQYF.

The V gene is TRBV23-1, the J gene TRBJ1-4, with D possibly being TRBD1 (5 bases). TRBV23-1 is noted as an ORF with a role that remains uncertain. The CDR3 covers 13 residues. V was trimmed by 6 bases and J by 5 bases, leaving 10 bases between them. The CDR3: CASSLGENEKLFF. The CDR3 DNA sequence: TGCGCCAGCAGCTTGGGGGAGAATGAAAAACTGTTTTTT.

This clone was counted a few times. The chain joins TRBV6-8 to TRBJ1-5; 7 nucleotides agree with TRBD1. This CDR3 spans 19 amino acids. The V gene's germline CDR1 is MNHGY and CDR2 SAAAGT. Trimming removed 4 bases from V and 2 bases from J; junction bases left unmatched: 17. The CDR3 sequence is CASSSFYGATQGGNQPQHF. CDR3 coding DNA: TGTGCCAGCAGTTCCTTCTATGGGGCTACCCAGGGGGGCAATCAGCCCCAGCATTTT.

This clone is a singleton in its sample. V gene TRBV6-8 combines with J gene TRBJ1-1, with D possibly TRBD1 on 5 matching bases. CDR3 length: 12 residues. V was trimmed by 6 bases and J by 3 bases, leaving 8 bases between them. Germline V gene data show CDR1 as MNHGY and CDR2 as SAAAGT. CDR3 bases: TGTGCCAGCAGCCCAGGGTACACTGAAGCTTTCTTT. Its translation: CASSPGYTEAFF.

The V gene is TRBV19, the J gene TRBJ1-2; tentative D call: TRBD1 (5 bases). Per germline, CDR1 LNHDA and CDR2 SQIVND (reference sequence). This CDR3 is built from 14 residues. V lost 10 bases, J lost 2 bases, and 17 bases lay in between. The CDR3 DNA reads TGTGCCACCAAACCCGGGGGGAGGAACTATGGCTACACCTTC. This sequence encodes CATKPGGRNYGYTF.

This clone appeared once. One end of the junction is discordant with germline, which a read error may explain. The chain couples TRBV5-1 to TRBJ2-7; TRBD1 agrees at 9 bases. Germline assignment: CDR1 SGHRS and CDR2 YFSETQ. The CDR3 consists of 14 residues. The CDR3 DNA reads TGCGCCAGCAGCTCCGGGACAGGGTCCTACAAGCAGTACTTC. Protein: CASSSGTGSYKQYF. Drawing the rest from reference TRBV5-1 and TRBJ2-7, the complete variable domain is KAGVTQTPRYLIKTRGQQVTLSCSPISGHRSVSWYQQTPGQGLQFLFEYFSETQRNKGNFPGRFSGRQFSNSRSEMNVSTLELGDSALYLCASSSGTGSYKQYFGPGTRLTVT.

The chain is built from TRBV6-8 and TRBJ1-5; D unclear. The V gene lost 4 bases and the J gene lost 4 bases, with 23 bases spanning the gap. CDR1 and CDR2 (germline): MNHGY, SAAAGT. This CDR3 has 18 amino acids. The CDR3: CASSLFFSFADANQPQHF. Written as DNA, the CDR3 is TGTGCCAGCAGTTTATTTTTTAGCTTCGCAGATGCGAATCAGCCCCAGCATTTT.

The chain employs TRBV6-8 and TRBJ1-4, with 12 bases aligning to TRBD1. Germline CDR1 reads MNHGY; CDR2 reads SAAAGT. CDR3 length equals 17 residues. J gave up 5 bases and V 6 bases, and 10 bases lay outside the gene matches. CDR3 nucleotides: TGTGCCAGCAGAAGTGCCGGGACAGGGGGCCTCAATGAAAAACTGTTTTTT. This encodes CASRSAGTGGLNEKLFF.

About this clone: A junction boundary mismatches the germline segment, possibly from a read error. The chain links TRBV6-8 to TRBJ1-1; a weak D match, TRBD1 (5 bases). Germline V lookup: CDR1 MNHGY, CDR2 SAAAGT. This CDR3 is built from 15 residues. CDR3 DNA sequence: TGTGCCATCAGTGGTCAGGGTGTGAGGAACACTGAAGCTTTCTTT. This translates into CAISGQGVRNTEAFF.

In this sample, this clone turned up a few times. The chain links TRBV7-8 to TRBJ2-2; D perhaps matches TRBD1 (6 bases). This CDR3 region has 15 residues. The V end was cut by 6 bases, the J end by 6 bases, with 17 bases between. Looked up from germline, CDR1 is SGHVS and CDR2 is FQNEAQ. The CDR3 loop is CASSSTGIPAGELFF. The CDR3 region has the DNA TGTGCCAGCAGTTCGACAGGCATCCCCGCCGGGGAGCTGTTTTTT.

The chain recombines TRBV6-8 with TRBJ2-5; D is ambiguous. The CDR3 contains 14 residues. Germline loops: CDR1 MNHGY, CDR2 SAAAGT. V lost 8 bases to trimming and J lost 5 bases, with 18 bases between them. The chain's CDR3 is CASLRLPGAETQYF. The CDR3 nucleotides are TGTGCCAGCCTACGTCTCCCGGGTGCGGAGACCCAGTACTTC.

The chain recombines TRBV6-8 with TRBJ1-1; D gene uncertain. Germline CDR1 reads MNHGY; CDR2 reads SAAAGT. Trimming stripped 0 bases from V and 1 base from J, with 6 bases between. The CDR3 has 14 amino acids. CDR3 protein: CASSYSYGNTEAFF. In nucleotides, the CDR3 is TGTGCCAGCAGTTACTCGTACGGGAACACTGAAGCTTTCTTT.

The chain has TRBV27 and TRBJ2-3, with a tentative D call TRBD1 (6 bases). The germline gives CDR1 MNHEY, CDR2 SMNVEV (reference sequence). This CDR3 has 13 amino acids. Deletions cut 5 bases from V and 7 bases from J, with 13 bases between. This chain's CDR3 is CASSQGPLNTQYF. CDR3 DNA: TGTGCCAGCAGTCAGGGGCCGCTGAATACGCAGTATTTT.

The chain uses TRBV15 and TRBJ1-3; D unresolved. Germline V CDR1 and CDR2: LNHNV, YYDKDF (reference sequence). This CDR3 region has 16 residues. V was clipped by 0 bases and J by 0 bases, with 9 bases between them. The CDR3 DNA reads TGTGCCACCAGCAGAGACCCGGGTCCCTCTGGAAACACCATATATTTT. It yields the protein CATSRDPGPSGNTIYF.

This clone has only one observation. This rearrangement joins TRBV10-2 to TRBJ2-2, with a possible D match to TRBD1 (6 bases). V was shortened by 8 bases and J by 3 bases, with 16 bases between the two germline ends. The CDR3 runs to 15 residues. CDR1 is WSHSY and CDR2 is SAAADI in the germline V gene. CDR3 nucleotide sequence: TGCGCCAGCGATCCAGGGGATTGGGACACCGGGGAGCTGTTTTTT. Its protein is CASDPGDWDTGELFF.

The chain combines TRBV5-1 with TRBJ2-7, with 7 nucleotides matching TRBD2. Per the germline V gene, CDR1 is SGHRS and CDR2 is YFSETQ. V gave up 0 bases and J gave up 2 bases; unmatched junction bases: 2. The CDR3 covers 14 residues. The CDR3 region is CASSLAGLAYEQYF. The DNA of the CDR3 is TGCGCCAGCAGCTTGGCTGGACTAGCCTACGAGCAGTACTTC.

This clone was counted between two and nine times. The chain uses TRBV19 and TRBJ1-1; weak D call: TRBD1 (5 bases). The CDR3 is 13 amino acids. Trimming removed 4 bases at V and 0 bases at J, with 6 bases between. From germline, CDR1 is LNHDA and CDR2 SQIVND (reference sequence). This CDR3 reads CASSTRVNTEAFF. CDR3 nucleotide sequence: TGTGCCAGTAGTACCAGGGTGAACACTGAAGCTTTCTTT.

J is TRBJ1-5 and V is TRBV6-8; a weak D match, TRBD1 (5 bases). V shed 4 bases and J shed 1 base, with 11 bases lying between them. The CDR3 is made up of 15 amino acids. Germline values: CDR1 MNHGY, CDR2 SAAAGT. The CDR3 sequence: CASSFQGMSNQPQHF. The CDR3 DNA reads TGTGCCAGCAGTTTTCAGGGTATGAGCAATCAGCCCCAGCATTTT.